One T cell receptor (beta chain) is described in this entry. Its cognate antigen is unknown. The sample originates from a study of cytomegalovirus exposure and HLA in healthy donors. Study at large: The Caucasian-associated ancestry cluster contained about four fifths of the approximately 390 genotyped donors. Study-level points and caveats: Follow-up analysis later connected one missense variant in DCLRE1C with trimming of TCR beta V- and J-genes. Researchers reported from a later analysis that most CMV-associated TCR beta chains appeared HLA-restricted.

Both 60 Vbeta primers and 13 Jbeta primers went into the PCR. TCRdb's table, derived via immunoSEQ multiplex PCR, lists solely in-frame clones and lacks some. In total, the table holds roughly 120,000 clones. Source material: PBMCs. The TCR sequence derives from a man aged 40-49 years in good health and CMV-seronegative.

CDR3 loop: CASSLEGGSYEQYF. In DNA, the CDR3 is TGCGCCAGCAGCTTGGAAGGGGGCAGCTACGAGCAGTACTTC. The gene calls are TRBV5-1 and TRBJ2-7; 7 bases are a match to TRBD1. The ends lost 0 bases at V and 3 bases at J; junction bases unmatched: 3. CDR1 and CDR2 from the germline V gene are SGHRS and YFSETQ. This CDR3 comprises 14 residues.